This T cell receptor (beta chain) was sequenced for a study of radiotherapy plus CTLA-4 blockade in lung cancer (dated by TCRdb to 2017 to 2018). Regarding the complete study: Objective responses were observed in around 20% of enrolled patients, and disease control was achieved in roughly 29%.

What the authors observed across the whole study: The strongest predictors of response, as reported, were early dynamic changes in blood T cell clones along with a rise in serum interferon-beta after radiation. TCR clones derived from tumors expanded in peripheral blood after treatment with radiotherapy and ipilimumab.

Concerning this clone itself: Its antigen is not yet known. Base quality data are lacking; no much larger clone is found one base away.

Library preparation used the immunoSEQ multiplex PCR assay. Not all clones reach the TCRdb copy of this immuneACCESS table, which keeps in-frame sequences only. Checked studies attribute under half of the gap to unresolved V genes and leave the rest unexplained. The table for this sample lists approximately 69,000 clones; around 73% of them were counted only once. Jointly, the top ten make up about 6.7% of the sample. The study evaluated CTLA-4 blockade (ipilimumab) given together with focal radiation therapy in patients who had chemo-refractory metastatic non-small-cell lung cancer. The CDR3 goes from the cysteine to the phenylalanine over 15 residues. Just the 45-base CDR3 DNA is kept, in frame starting at base 1. The junction carries 16 bases between V and J, which are trimmed by 4 bases and 3 bases respectively. The germline V gene supplies CDR1 SGDLS and CDR2 YYNGEE.

The receptor was isolated from a human donor with non-small cell lung cancer who had a complete response to radiotherapy plus ipilimumab. This chain is built from TRBV9 and TRBJ1-1; D gene: possibly TRBD1, on 6 matching bases. This specimen was peripheral blood, taken from a patient treated with radiotherapy plus ipilimumab. The DNA sequence reads TGTGCCAGCAGCCCGGGGGGGGGCAGCGACACTGAAGCTTTCTTT. This translates into CASSPGGGSDTEAFF.